One sample yielded the 17 T cell receptor beta chains listed below, sequenced in a study of T cell repertoires in cytomegalovirus infection (dated by TCRdb to the late 2010s). The instrument was an Illumina HiSeq 1500. TCRdb redid the processing of the public reads, applying fastp at Q25 and MiXCR, and retained in-frame beta chains. Each entry merges the rows of one CDR3 protein and shows their most common DNA and genes. This sample has 740,000 or so distinct CDR3 sequences in its table, and about 40% of those were observed once. The leading ten clones occupy about 2.8% of the sample. Sequencing was carried out using PBMCs. Receptors originate from a human donor in good health (CMV status not recorded). Some clones in this sample may be carry-over from other donors' samples.

This clonotype was observed once. The chain recombines TRBV7-3 with TRBJ2-3; D may be TRBD1 or TRBD2 (6 bases each). There are 16 residues in the CDR3. Per germline, CDR1 SGHTA and CDR2 FQGTGA. V was pared by 4 bases and J by 4 bases, with 18 bases between. The CDR3 DNA is TGTGCCAGCAGCTCCCTCGGGGGCGGGGAGGCAGATACGCAGTATTTT. Its translation: CASSSLGGGEADTQYF. Supplemented by reference TRBV7-3 and TRBJ2-3, the full variable domain reads GAGVSQTPSNKVTEKGKYVELRCDPISGHTALYWYRQSLGQGPEFLIYFQGTGAADDSGLPNDRFFAVRPEGSVSTLKIQRTERGDSAVYLCASSSLGGGEADTQYFGPGTRLTVL.

This clonotype was picked up a small number of times. J is TRBJ1-2 and V is TRBV7-2, with D uncertain. CDR1 SGHTA and CDR2 FQGNSA come from the germline V gene. CDR3 length: 13 residues. Trimming left V 0 bases short and J 8 bases short, with 10 bases between. The CDR3 protein is CASSLATGKGYTF. CDR3 nucleotide sequence: TGTGCCAGCAGCTTAGCAACCGGGAAGGGCTACACCTTC.

The sample holds a few counts of this clonotype. V usage is TRBV12-3 or TRBV12-4 and J usage is TRBJ1-6, with D unresolved. The CDR3 loop spans 12 amino acids. The ends were cut back, 3 bases at V and 14 bases at J, with 11 bases in the middle. The DNA of the CDR3 is TGTGCCAGCAGTTTTTGGGCTGGGGCCCTCCACTTT. Amino acid sequence: CASSFWAGALHF.

This clonotype was recorded many times. The genes are TRBV7-8 and TRBJ2-5; 8 positions agree with TRBD2. V was clipped by 5 bases and J by 0 bases; unmatched bases: 5. The CDR3 length is 15 residues. The germline V gene encodes CDR1 SGHVS and CDR2 FQNEAQ. CDR3 residues: CASSLLAAYQETQYF. The CDR3 DNA is TGTGCCAGCAGCCTACTAGCGGCCTACCAAGAGACCCAGTACTTC.

This clonotype appeared a single time. Germline is not matched at one junction end, which may reflect a read error. The V gene is TRBV12-3 or TRBV12-4, the J gene TRBJ1-1, with D maybe TRBD1 (6 bases). This CDR3 spans 12 amino acids. The CDR3 nucleotides are TGTGCAAGCAGTTTCAGGGACACTGAAGATTTCTTT. Residues: CASSFRDTEDFF.

This clonotype was seen only once. The chain joins TRBV27 to TRBJ1-2; D is uncertain. This CDR3 is 14 amino acids long. V gave up 3 bases and J gave up 1 base, with 9 bases separating them. Germline V gives CDR1 MNHEY, CDR2 SMNVEV (reference sequence). CDR3 sequence: CASSFREGNYGYTF. The CDR3 region has the DNA TGTGCCAGCAGTTTTAGGGAGGGTAACTATGGCTACACCTTC.

This clonotype was observed a handful of times. The chain links TRBV7-3 to TRBJ1-3, with unresolved D. CDR1 is SGHTA, CDR2 FQGTGA, per germline. This CDR3 is built from 13 residues. With 11 bases removed from V and 2 bases from J, the gap between germline ends came to 13 bases. The chain's CDR3 is CAPEGAAGNTIYF. In DNA form, the CDR3 reads TGTGCCCCCGAGGGAGCCGCTGGAAACACCATATATTTT.

The chain carries TRBV28 and TRBJ2-7; D unclear. Germline loops: CDR1 MDHEN, CDR2 SYDVKM. This CDR3 has 13 amino acids. V lost 8 bases to trimming and J lost 4 bases, with 15 bases between them. CDR3 region: CASQINIRYEQYF. The CDR3 DNA follows: TGTGCCAGCCAAATTAACATCCGGTACGAGCAGTACTTC.

The chain carries TRBV27 and TRBJ1-2; D call uncertain. The CDR3 totals 12 residues. Germline assignment: CDR1 MNHEY and CDR2 SMNVEV (reference sequence). V was shortened by 7 bases and J by 7 bases, with 13 bases between the two germline ends. The CDR3 DNA reads TGTGCCAGCAAAACGAGGGCCGCTGGCTACACCTTC. Its protein product is CASKTRAAGYTF.

The gene calls are TRBV6-6 and TRBJ2-1, with 14 positions matching TRBD2. The CDR3 spans 16 residues. Trimming took 11 bases from V and 8 from J; bases not matched to a gene: 14. Per the germline V gene, CDR1 is MNHNY and CDR2 is SVGAGI (reference sequence). CDR3 in amino acids: CALSGPGLAGAYEQFF. CDR3 sequence (DNA): TGTGCCCTCAGTGGCCCGGGACTAGCGGGAGCATATGAGCAGTTCTTC.

The rearrangement joins TRBV5-4 to TRBJ1-1, with 8 nucleotides matching TRBD1. From germline, CDR1 is SGHNT and CDR2 YYREEE (reference sequence). The CDR3 covers 17 residues. V lost 0 bases and J lost 5; bases outside the gene matches: 12. This CDR3 reads CASSLAMFGRGQTEAFF. Written as DNA, the CDR3 is TGTGCCAGCAGCTTGGCTATGTTCGGCAGGGGGCAAACTGAAGCTTTCTTT.

This clonotype was found a few times. This chain links TRBV4-1 with TRBJ2-7; the D gene could be TRBD1 or TRBD2 (5 bases each). Per the germline V gene, CDR1 is MGHRA and CDR2 is YSYEKL. Trimming cost V 3 bases and J 2 bases, with 20 bases left between them. CDR3 length: 17 residues. CDR3 nucleotides: TGCGCCAGCAGCCAGGGGACCGGGACCGATTTCACCTACGAGCAGTACTTC. This sequence encodes CASSQGTGTDFTYEQYF.

This clonotype appeared many times. CDR3 sequence reads: CASSWVRGRALNTQYF. The CDR3 nucleotides are TGTGCCAGCAGTTGGGTTCGCGGGAGGGCCTTGAATACGCAGTATTTT. This chain connects TRBV28 to TRBJ2-3, with 9 nucleotides matching TRBD2. CDR3 length: 16 amino acids. Germline V lookup: CDR1 MDHEN, CDR2 SYDVKM. V shed 4 bases, J shed 7 bases, and the junction held 12 bases outside the gene matches. Full variable domain (remainder filled in from reference TRBV28 and TRBJ2-3): DVKVTQSSRYLVKRTGEKVFLECVQDMDHENMFWYRQDPGLGLRLIYFSYDVKMKEKGDIPEGYSVSREKKERFSLILESASTNQTSMYLCASSWVRGRALNTQYFGPGTRLTVL.

The chain combines TRBV14 with TRBJ2-5, with D possibly matching TRBD2 (7 bases). The CDR3 has 17 amino acids. Germline V CDR1 and CDR2: SGHDN, FVKESK. The V end was cut by 0 bases, the J end by 2 bases, with 16 bases between. DNA of the CDR3: TGTGCCAGCAGCCAAGACTGGCCGGGGGGCACGCAAGAGACCCAGTACTTC. Its translation: CASSQDWPGGTQETQYF.

This clonotype was found a few times. This CDR3 is CASSEMDGDGQPQHF. CDR3 DNA: TGTGCCAGCAGTGAAATGGATGGGGACGGTCAGCCCCAGCATTTT. The V gene is TRBV6-1, the J gene TRBJ1-5; D is perhaps TRBD1 (5 bases). This CDR3 spans 15 amino acids. From germline, CDR1 is MNHNS and CDR2 SASEGT. Trimming cost V 2 bases and J 6 bases, with 14 bases left between them.

The V call is TRBV6-1, the J call TRBJ1-5; 9 positions agree with TRBD1. Trimming cost V 6 bases and J 0 bases; bases outside gene matches: 9. Germline assignment: CDR1 MNHNS and CDR2 SASEGT. This CDR3 is built from 17 residues. CDR3 protein: CASRRGQGSYSNQPQHF. In DNA, the CDR3 is TGTGCCAGCAGGAGGGGACAGGGAAGCTATAGCAATCAGCCCCAGCATTTT.

This clonotype was detected only a few times. The gene calls are TRBV5-5 and TRBJ2-1; TRBD2 is a possible D gene (5 bases). Germline V gene data show CDR1 as SGHKS and CDR2 as YYEKEE (reference sequence). This CDR3 has 15 amino acids. V was clipped by 0 bases and J by 15 bases, with 22 bases between them. CDR3: CASSLAAPSAGEWFF. The CDR3 DNA reads TGTGCCAGCAGCTTGGCGGCCCCATCCGCGGGTGAATGGTTCTTC.